The present T cell receptor beta chain was sequenced within a study of T cell responses to AZD1222 COVID-19 vaccine. Sequencing used immunoSEQ multiplex PCR; TCRdb keeps in-frame clones, though not all of them. Altogether 130,000 to 150,000 clones are present, 90% to 95% being singletons, with the ten largest covering around 5.2%. General study points: Every sample of the repertoires postdated the peak T cell response. Across spike, vaccine-associated CD4 TCRs were found, dominant at 160-218 and 743-854. Baseline testing showed seropositivity in only a handful of AZD1222 recipients.

Note on this clone: No antigen is known for it.

The CDR3 loop spans 14 amino acids. Germline V gene data show CDR1 as SGHTA and CDR2 as FQGNSA. V was shortened by 2 bases and J by 0 bases, with 5 bases between the two germline ends. The source material was peripheral blood, sampled on day 0 of AZD1222 vaccination. This chain connects TRBV7-2 to TRBJ1-5; no reliable D call. The origin of this receptor is an adult in good health. The CDR3 loop reads CASSLRVSNQPQHF. CDR3 sequence (DNA): TGTGCCAGCAGCTTACGGGTTAGCAATCAGCCCCAGCATTTT.